This paragraph covers one TCR beta chain sequence. The sample is drawn from a study of cytomegalovirus exposure and HLA in healthy donors. Germline V gene sequence: CDR1 LNHNV, CDR2 YYDKDF (reference sequence). There are 16 residues in the CDR3. V was pared by 0 bases and J by 5 bases, with 7 bases of the junction left unmatched. Using immunoSEQ multiplex PCR, the repertoire was profiled, and TCRdb retains in-frame clones only, with some absent. The sample has 200,000 to 300,000 clones, just under 90% seen once. The receptor was isolated from a man between 18 and 35 years old in good health and CMV-seronegative. The chain has TRBV15 and TRBJ1-1; the match to TRBD1 covers 9 bases. Material for sequencing was PBMCs. The chain's CDR3 is CATSRDYRDRVTEAFF. In DNA form, the CDR3 reads TGTGCCACCAGCAGAGATTACCGGGACAGGGTAACTGAAGCTTTCTTT.